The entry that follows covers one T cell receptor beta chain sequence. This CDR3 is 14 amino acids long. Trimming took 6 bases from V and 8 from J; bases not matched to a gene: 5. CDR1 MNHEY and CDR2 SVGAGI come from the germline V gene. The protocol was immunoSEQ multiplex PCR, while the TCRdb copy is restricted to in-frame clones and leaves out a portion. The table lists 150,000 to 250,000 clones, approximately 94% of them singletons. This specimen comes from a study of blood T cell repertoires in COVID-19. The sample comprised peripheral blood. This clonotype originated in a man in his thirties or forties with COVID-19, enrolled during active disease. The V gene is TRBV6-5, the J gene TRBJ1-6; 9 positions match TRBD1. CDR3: CASSPTGGDSPLHF. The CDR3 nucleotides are TGTGCCAGCAGCCCCACAGGGGGCGATTCACCCCTCCACTTT.